These T cell receptor beta chains were read from a single sample in a study of blood T cell repertoires in COVID-19. Sequencing was performed with immunoSEQ multiplex PCR; in TCRdb, only in-frame clones are kept and a portion is missing. The table lists some 240,000 clones, around 90% of them singletons, with over 0.75% in the top ten. The sample taken for sequencing was peripheral blood. The receptors were gathered from a man between 60 and 75 years old with COVID-19, enrolled during active disease. Both conserved end residues are part of each CDR3. The D gene is left open where the match is weak. The size of a clone is reported for some rows only, either as once, few or many, or as a class for expanded clones.

D gene: TRBD2; J gene: TRBJ2-3; clone size: -; V gene: TRBV5-1; CDR3 DNA: TGCGCCAGCAGCTTGCAAGGGACTAGCGGGTCCGTGGTGTATTTT; CDR3 protein: CASSLQGTSGSVVYF
D gene: -; J gene: TRBJ1-6; clone size: -; V gene: TRBV5-4; CDR3 DNA: TGTGCCAGCAGCTTGGACAACTATAATTCACCCCTCCACTTT; CDR3 protein: CASSLDNYNSPLHF
D gene: TRBD1; J gene: TRBJ2-6; clone size: -; V gene: TRBV19; CDR3 DNA: TGTGCCAGTAGGGACAGGACGGCTGGGGCCAACGTCCTGACTTTC; CDR3 protein: CASRDRTAGANVLTF
D gene: -; J gene: TRBJ1-2; clone size: once; V gene: TRBV3-1/TRBV3-2; CDR3 DNA: TGTGCCAGCAGCCAAGGTGCCAGGCTCTATGGCTACACCTTC; CDR3 protein: CASSQGARLYGYTF
D gene: -; J gene: TRBJ1-6; clone size: few; V gene: TRBV3-1/TRBV3-2; CDR3 DNA: TGTGCCAGCAAGAGGACAGAAAATTCACCCCTCCACTTT; CDR3 protein: CASKRTENSPLHF
D gene: TRBD1; J gene: TRBJ2-6; clone size: -; V gene: TRBV18; CDR3 DNA: TGTGCCAGCTCACCCCGGGACAGGGGTTTCTCTGGGGCCAACGTCCTGACTTTC; CDR3 protein: CASSPRDRGFSGANVLTF
D gene: TRBD1; J gene: TRBJ2-7; clone size: -; V gene: TRBV12-3/TRBV12-4; CDR3 DNA: TGTGCCAGCAGACGGGACAGGGGGCGCGAGCAGTACTTC; CDR3 protein: CASRRDRGREQYF
D gene: TRBD2; J gene: TRBJ2-1; clone size: few; V gene: TRBV3-1/TRBV3-2; CDR3 DNA: TGTGCCAGCAGCCAAGATAGACTAGCGGGGGGGCTGAGCTCCTACAATGAGCAGTTCTTC; CDR3 protein: CASSQDRLAGGLSSYNEQFF
D gene: -; J gene: TRBJ1-5; clone size: -; V gene: TRBV25-1; CDR3 DNA: TGTGCCAGCAGTGAGGGGGGGCTCGGGGACAATCAGCCCCAGCATTTT; CDR3 protein: CASSEGGLGDNQPQHF
D gene: -; J gene: TRBJ2-2; clone size: -; V gene: TRBV3-1/TRBV3-2; CDR3 DNA: TGTGCCAGCAGCCGGGACTCCGCAAGGGGGGAGCTGTTTTTT; CDR3 protein: CASSRDSARGELFF
D gene: -; J gene: TRBJ2-1; clone size: few; V gene: TRBV7-3; CDR3 DNA: TGTGCCAGCAGCCTAGACGGCGGCGGGCCCAATGAGCAGTTCTTC; CDR3 protein: CASSLDGGGPNEQFF
D gene: -; J gene: TRBJ2-7; clone size: -; V gene: TRBV6-5; CDR3 DNA: TGTGCCAGCAGTCCTTCCGGGACAACACGATGGCAGTACTTC; CDR3 protein: CASSPSGTTRWQYF
D gene: -; J gene: TRBJ2-2; clone size: -; V gene: TRBV6-4; CDR3 DNA: TGTGCCAGCAGTGACCAGGGGAACACCGGGGAGCTGTTTTTT; CDR3 protein: CASSDQGNTGELFF
D gene: TRBD2; J gene: TRBJ2-3; clone size: -; V gene: TRBV7-9; CDR3 DNA: TGTGCCAGCAGCTTAAACGCGGGAGTGAGCACAGATACGCAGTATTTT; CDR3 protein: CASSLNAGVSTDTQYF
D gene: -; J gene: TRBJ1-3; clone size: -; V gene: TRBV27; CDR3 DNA: TGTGCCAGCAGTTTAAATACAGCCTCCTCTGGAAACACCATATATTTT; CDR3 protein: CASSLNTASSGNTIYF
D gene: TRBD1; J gene: TRBJ2-7; clone size: -; V gene: TRBV7-2; CDR3 DNA: TGTGCCAGCAGCTTAGGAAGGAGTGCGGGACAGGGGGTTCGGCAGTACTTC; CDR3 protein: CASSLGRSAGQGVRQYF
D gene: -; J gene: TRBJ1-3; clone size: -; V gene: TRBV6-2/TRBV6-3; CDR3 DNA: TGTGCCAGCAGTTACCAGGGGTTCTCTGGAAACACCATATATTTT; CDR3 protein: CASSYQGFSGNTIYF
D gene: -; J gene: TRBJ2-6; clone size: few; V gene: TRBV24-1; CDR3 DNA: TGTGCCACCAGTGCCCGGGACACCGGTGGGGCCAACGTCCTGACTTTC; CDR3 protein: CATSARDTGGANVLTF
D gene: TRBD1; J gene: TRBJ1-5; clone size: -; V gene: TRBV19; CDR3 DNA: TGTGCCAGTAGTACCTACCTTACAGGGGGTCTGGGCAATCAGCCCCAGCATTTT; CDR3 protein: CASSTYLTGGLGNQPQHF
D gene: -; J gene: TRBJ1-1; clone size: -; V gene: TRBV5-1; CDR3 DNA: TGCGCCAGCAGCCCGGCCTCCGGCCTAGAGTACACTGAAGCTTTCTTT; CDR3 protein: CASSPASGLEYTEAFF
D gene: TRBD1; J gene: TRBJ1-5; clone size: -; V gene: TRBV19; CDR3 DNA: TGTGCCGCGACAGGGGGCAGCAATCAGCCCCAGCATTTT; CDR3 protein: CAATGGSNQPQHF
D gene: TRBD1; J gene: TRBJ1-4; clone size: -; V gene: TRBV19; CDR3 DNA: TGTGCCAGTAGTTCCTTAAGGGACAGTGAAAAACTGTTTTTT; CDR3 protein: CASSSLRDSEKLFF
D gene: -; J gene: TRBJ2-1; clone size: -; V gene: TRBV21-1; CDR3 DNA: TGTGCCAGCAGCAAACCCCAGCGGGATCGGGACAATGAGCAGTTCTTC; CDR3 protein: CASSKPQRDRDNEQFF
D gene: -; J gene: TRBJ2-1; clone size: -; V gene: TRBV24-1; CDR3 DNA: TGTGCCTCGCAGGGTATGAGTGCCAATGAGCAGTTCTTC; CDR3 protein: CASQGMSANEQFF
D gene: TRBD1; J gene: TRBJ1-5; clone size: few; V gene: TRBV3-1/TRBV3-2; CDR3 DNA: TGTGCCAGCAGCCAAGGCAGGGGGCGAAAGCCCCAGCATTTT; CDR3 protein: CASSQGRGRKPQHF
D gene: TRBD2; J gene: TRBJ2-3; clone size: once; V gene: TRBV4-3; CDR3 DNA: TGCGCCAGCAGCCAAGAGGCCCTAGCGGGAGTAGGCACAGATACGCAGTATTTT; CDR3 protein: CASSQEALAGVGTDTQYF
D gene: -; J gene: TRBJ2-1; clone size: -; V gene: TRBV3-1/TRBV3-2; CDR3 DNA: TGTGCCAGCAGCCCAGCCCCCGGGGGACGATTCAATGAGCAGTTCTTC; CDR3 protein: CASSPAPGGRFNEQFF
D gene: TRBD2; J gene: TRBJ2-1; clone size: -; V gene: TRBV11-1; CDR3 DNA: TGTGCCAGCAGCCCCCGACTAGCGGGAGCGGGTAATGAGCAGTTCTTC; CDR3 protein: CASSPRLAGAGNEQFF
D gene: TRBD1; J gene: TRBJ1-1; clone size: -; V gene: TRBV2; CDR3 DNA: TGTGCCAGCAGCTTCCAGGGGGCGAACACTGAAGCTTTCTTT; CDR3 protein: CASSFQGANTEAFF